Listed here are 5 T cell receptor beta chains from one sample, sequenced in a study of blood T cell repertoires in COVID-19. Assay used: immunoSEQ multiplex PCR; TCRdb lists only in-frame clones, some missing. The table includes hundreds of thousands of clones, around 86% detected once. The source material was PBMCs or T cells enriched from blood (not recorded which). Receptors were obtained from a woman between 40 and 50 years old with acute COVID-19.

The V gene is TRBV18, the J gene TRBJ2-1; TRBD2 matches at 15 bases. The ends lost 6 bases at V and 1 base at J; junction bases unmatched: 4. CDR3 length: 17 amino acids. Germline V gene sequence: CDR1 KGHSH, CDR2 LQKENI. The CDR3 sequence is CASSSGTSGRSYNEQFF. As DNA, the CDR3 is TGTGCCAGCTCTTCCGGGACTAGCGGGAGGTCCTACAATGAGCAGTTCTTC.

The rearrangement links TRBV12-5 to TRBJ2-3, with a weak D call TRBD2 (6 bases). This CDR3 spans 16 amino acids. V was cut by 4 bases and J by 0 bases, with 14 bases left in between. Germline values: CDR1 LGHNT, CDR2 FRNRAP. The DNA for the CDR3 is TGTGCTAGTGGTTCCGGGAGAAGCTCTAGCACAGATACGCAGTATTTT. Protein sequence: CASGSGRSSSTDTQYF.

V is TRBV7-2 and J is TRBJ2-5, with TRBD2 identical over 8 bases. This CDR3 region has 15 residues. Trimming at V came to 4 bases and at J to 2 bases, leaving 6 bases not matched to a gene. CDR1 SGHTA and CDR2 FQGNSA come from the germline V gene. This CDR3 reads CASSWSGRAQETQYF. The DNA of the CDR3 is TGTGCCAGCAGCTGGAGCGGGAGAGCTCAAGAGACCCAGTACTTC.

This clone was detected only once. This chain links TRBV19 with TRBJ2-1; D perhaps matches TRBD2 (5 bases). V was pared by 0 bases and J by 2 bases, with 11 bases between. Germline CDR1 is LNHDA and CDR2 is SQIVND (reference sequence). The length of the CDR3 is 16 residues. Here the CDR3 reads CASSIDSAPTYNEQFF. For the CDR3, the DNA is TGTGCCAGTAGTATAGATAGCGCCCCCACCTACAATGAGCAGTTCTTC.

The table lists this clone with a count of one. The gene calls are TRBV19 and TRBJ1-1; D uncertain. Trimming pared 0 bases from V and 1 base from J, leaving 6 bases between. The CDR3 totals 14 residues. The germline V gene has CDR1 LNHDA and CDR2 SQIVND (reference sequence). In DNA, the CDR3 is TGTGCCAGTAGTATAGAAGAAGCGAACACTGAAGCTTTCTTT. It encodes CASSIEEANTEAFF.